Sequencing of this T cell receptor beta chain was carried out in a study of shared clonotypes between healthy human individuals. Trimming removed 0 bases at V and 4 bases at J, with 12 bases between. This CDR3 is built from 15 residues. Germline assignment: CDR1 GTSNPN and CDR2 SVGIG (reference sequence). Naive CD8 cells, CD45RO-negative and positively selected for CCR7, excluded terminally differentiated effector memory CD45RA+ cells. Method: immunoSEQ multiplex PCR; TCRdb's copy keeps in-frame clones and lacks some. The data show about 2 million clones, over 85% seen once. The chain links TRBV30 to TRBJ1-4; the D is unclear. This receptor was identified in a man younger than 30 in good health. Sequencing was carried out using naive CD8+ T cells sorted from blood. CDR3 coding DNA: TGTGCCTGGAGTGTAAGCAGTACGTATAATGAAAAACTGTTTTTT. It yields the protein CAWSVSSTYNEKLFF.